A selection of T cell receptor beta chains follows, all from one sample in a study of Graves' ophthalmopathy and Graves' hyperthyroidism. TCRdb re-analysed the multiplex PCR reads in MiXCR, keeping a single row per CDR3 protein. The table has 740,000 or so distinct CDR3 sequences, 40% seen once. The sequencing input was peripheral blood. These receptor sequences come from an adult man with Graves' ophthalmopathy. The CDR3 runs from the conserved cysteine through the conserved F or W. A D gene is named only where the DNA matches it firmly. The size entry is marked missing in some rows and otherwise reads once, few, many or a size class.

clone size: many
V gene: TRBV2
D gene: -
J gene: TRBJ1-2
CDR3 protein: CASSVVQYYGYTF
CDR3 DNA: TGTGCCAGCAGTGTGGTACAGTACTATGGCTACACCTTC

clone size: many
V gene: TRBV9
D gene: -
J gene: TRBJ2-7
CDR3 protein: CASSSQGWYEQYF
CDR3 DNA: TGTGCCAGCAGCAGTCAGGGGTGGTACGAGCAGTACTTC

clone size: -
V gene: TRBV6-2/TRBV6-3
D gene: TRBD1
J gene: TRBJ1-1
CDR3 protein: CASSWRTGSMNTEAFF
CDR3 DNA: TGTGCCAGCAGCTGGAGGACAGGGTCCATGAACACTGAAGCTTTCTTT

clone size: -
V gene: TRBV29-1
D gene: -
J gene: TRBJ2-7
CDR3 protein: CSLRGVTYEQYF
CDR3 DNA: TGCAGTTTGCGGGGCGTGACCTACGAGCAGTACTTC

clone size: -
V gene: TRBV7-3
D gene: TRBD2
J gene: TRBJ2-7
CDR3 protein: CASSLQAGVGNEQYF
CDR3 DNA: TGTGCCAGCAGCTTACAAGCGGGAGTCGGGAATGAGCAGTACTTC

clone size: many
V gene: TRBV19
D gene: -
J gene: TRBJ1-2
CDR3 protein: CASSMTSPSNYGYTF
CDR3 DNA: TGTGCCAGTAGTATGACCAGCCCTTCTAACTATGGCTACACCTTC

clone size: -
V gene: TRBV7-9
D gene: -
J gene: TRBJ1-5
CDR3 protein: CASSLVGDSDQPQHF
CDR3 DNA: TGCGCCAGCAGCTTGGTTGGGGATAGCGATCAGCCCCAGCATTTT

clone size: few
V gene: TRBV14
D gene: -
J gene: TRBJ2-5
CDR3 protein: CASSQGNTRGETQYF
CDR3 DNA: TGTGCCAGCAGCCAAGGTAACACTCGCGGAGAGACCCAGTACTTC

clone size: many
V gene: TRBV5-1
D gene: -
J gene: TRBJ2-7
CDR3 protein: CASSLTSRGEQYF
CDR3 DNA: TGCGCCAGCAGCCTTACTTCCCGGGGCGAGCAGTACTTC

clone size: few
V gene: TRBV6-6
D gene: -
J gene: TRBJ2-5
CDR3 protein: CASSYSIGVETQYF
CDR3 DNA: TGTGCCAGCAGTTACTCGATAGGAGTCGAGACCCAGTACTTC

clone size: many
V gene: TRBV2
D gene: -
J gene: TRBJ2-5
CDR3 protein: CASSEWETQYF
CDR3 DNA: TGTGCCAGCAGTGAATGGGAGACCCAGTACTTC

clone size: -
V gene: TRBV14
D gene: TRBD1
J gene: TRBJ1-3
CDR3 protein: CASSQVGTAGNTIYF
CDR3 DNA: TGTGCCAGCAGCCAAGTTGGGACAGCTGGAAACACCATATATTTT

clone size: many
V gene: TRBV29-1
D gene: -
J gene: TRBJ1-6
CDR3 protein: CSVRRGTSPLHF
CDR3 DNA: TGCAGCGTCCGACGCGGTACCTCACCCCTCCACTTT

clone size: few
V gene: TRBV24-1
D gene: -
J gene: TRBJ1-5
CDR3 protein: CATSAPGDSNQPQHF
CDR3 DNA: TGTGCCACCAGTGCCCCGGGAGATAGCAATCAGCCCCAGCATTTT

clone size: -
V gene: TRBV2
D gene: -
J gene: TRBJ2-7
CDR3 protein: CASSQTGSVYEQYF
CDR3 DNA: TGTGCCAGCAGTCAAACAGGGTCGGTTTACGAGCAGTACTTC

clone size: -
V gene: TRBV7-9
D gene: -
J gene: TRBJ2-6
CDR3 protein: CASSWDPSGANVLTF
CDR3 DNA: TGTGCCAGCAGCTGGGACCCCTCTGGGGCCAACGTCCTGACTTTC

clone size: few
V gene: TRBV20-1
D gene: TRBD1
J gene: TRBJ1-1
CDR3 protein: CSARVLDRGNTEAFF
CDR3 DNA: TGCAGTGCTAGAGTCCTTGACAGGGGGAACACTGAAGCTTTCTTT

clone size: -
V gene: TRBV6-5
D gene: -
J gene: TRBJ1-2
CDR3 protein: CASSYYHQGYYGYTF
CDR3 DNA: TGTGCCAGCAGTTACTACCACCAGGGTTACTATGGCTACACCTTC

clone size: -
V gene: TRBV2
D gene: -
J gene: TRBJ1-4
CDR3 protein: CASSEAQGWSNEKLFF
CDR3 DNA: TGTGCCAGCAGTGAAGCGCAAGGTTGGAGTAATGAAAAACTGTTTTTT

clone size: -
V gene: TRBV2
D gene: -
J gene: TRBJ2-5
CDR3 protein: CASSVAGQWETQYF
CDR3 DNA: TGTGCCAGCAGTGTTGCGGGGCAGTGGGAGACCCAGTACTTC

clone size: few
V gene: TRBV11-2
D gene: -
J gene: TRBJ2-6
CDR3 protein: CASSKFSGANVLTF
CDR3 DNA: TGTGCCAGCAGCAAATTTTCTGGGGCCAACGTCCTGACTTTC

clone size: many
V gene: TRBV29-1
D gene: TRBD1
J gene: TRBJ2-7
CDR3 protein: CSVEGKTGYEQYF
CDR3 DNA: TGCAGCGTTGAAGGGAAGACAGGGTACGAGCAGTACTTC

clone size: few
V gene: TRBV20-1
D gene: -
J gene: TRBJ2-7
CDR3 protein: CSARAPGGWDEQYF
CDR3 DNA: TGCAGTGCTAGAGCCCCTGGGGGTTGGGACGAGCAGTACTTC

clone size: few
V gene: TRBV20-1
D gene: TRBD2
J gene: TRBJ2-7
CDR3 protein: CSARDPRTSGRAYEQYF
CDR3 DNA: TGCAGTGCTAGAGATCCGCGGACTAGCGGGAGGGCCTACGAGCAGTACTTC

clone size: many
V gene: TRBV11-2
D gene: -
J gene: TRBJ2-7
CDR3 protein: CASSLVTGPYEQYF
CDR3 DNA: TGTGCCAGCAGTCTCGTTACAGGCCCCTACGAGCAGTACTTC

clone size: -
V gene: TRBV5-4
D gene: TRBD2
J gene: TRBJ2-2
CDR3 protein: CASSFGVTSRSVRELFF
CDR3 DNA: TGTGCCAGCAGCTTTGGGGTGACTAGCAGGAGTGTCCGGGAGCTGTTTTTT

clone size: -
V gene: TRBV19
D gene: -
J gene: TRBJ1-1
CDR3 protein: CASKDRDFEAFF
CDR3 DNA: TGTGCCAGTAAAGACCGGGATTTCGAAGCTTTCTTT

clone size: few
V gene: TRBV25-1
D gene: TRBD1
J gene: TRBJ1-4
CDR3 protein: CASSPSGTGIARATNEKLFF
CDR3 DNA: TGTGCCAGCAGTCCCTCTGGGACAGGGATTGCAAGGGCAACTAATGAAAAACTGTTTTTT

clone size: many
V gene: TRBV10-3
D gene: TRBD1
J gene: TRBJ1-1
CDR3 protein: CAIRGTGVNTEAFF
CDR3 DNA: TGTGCCATCAGGGGGACAGGGGTGAACACTGAAGCTTTCTTT

clone size: few
V gene: TRBV20-1
D gene: TRBD1
J gene: TRBJ1-6
CDR3 protein: CSARLAGTVYNSPLHF
CDR3 DNA: TGCAGTGCTAGATTGGCGGGGACAGTTTATAATTCACCCCTCCACTTT

clone size: many
V gene: TRBV11-2
D gene: TRBD1
J gene: TRBJ2-7
CDR3 protein: CASSLEGTGLDEQYF
CDR3 DNA: TGTGCCAGCAGCTTAGAGGGGACAGGGTTGGACGAGCAGTACTTC

clone size: -
V gene: TRBV7-2
D gene: TRBD1
J gene: TRBJ2-7
CDR3 protein: CASSLTTGSSYEQYF
CDR3 DNA: TGCGCCAGCAGCCTCACGACAGGGAGCTCCTACGAGCAGTACTTC

clone size: -
V gene: TRBV7-2
D gene: -
J gene: TRBJ1-5
CDR3 protein: CASSYDAGVGQPQHF
CDR3 DNA: TGTGCCAGCAGCTATGACGCGGGGGTTGGGCAGCCCCAGCATTTT

clone size: many
V gene: TRBV6-6
D gene: -
J gene: TRBJ1-1
CDR3 protein: CASGPSMNTEAFF
CDR3 DNA: TGTGCCAGCGGGCCGTCCATGAACACTGAAGCTTTCTTT

clone size: many
V gene: TRBV19
D gene: -
J gene: TRBJ1-6
CDR3 protein: CASSIARPNSPLHF
CDR3 DNA: TGTGCCAGTAGTATCGCGAGGCCTAATTCACCCCTCCACTTT

clone size: few
V gene: TRBV29-1
D gene: -
J gene: TRBJ2-6
CDR3 protein: CSVEDAPKLLSSGANVLTF
CDR3 DNA: TGCAGCGTTGAAGACGCCCCGAAACTCCTTAGCTCTGGGGCCAACGTCCTGACTTTC

clone size: many
V gene: TRBV7-9
D gene: -
J gene: TRBJ2-7
CDR3 protein: CASSLALLGADEQYF
CDR3 DNA: TGTGCCAGCAGCCTAGCTCTTTTGGGCGCCGACGAGCAGTACTTC

clone size: few
V gene: TRBV5-4
D gene: -
J gene: TRBJ2-5
CDR3 protein: CASRSAGLAQETQYF
CDR3 DNA: TGTGCCAGCAGATCGGCGGGACTGGCGCAAGAGACCCAGTACTTC

clone size: -
V gene: TRBV10-3
D gene: -
J gene: TRBJ2-2
CDR3 protein: CAISGGGGELFF
CDR3 DNA: TGTGCCATCAGCGGGGGCGGCGGGGAGCTGTTTTTT

clone size: many
V gene: TRBV10-3
D gene: -
J gene: TRBJ2-7
CDR3 protein: CAISASYEQYF
CDR3 DNA: TGTGCCATCAGTGCATCCTACGAGCAGTACTTC

clone size: -
V gene: TRBV10-3
D gene: TRBD1
J gene: TRBJ2-7
CDR3 protein: CAISNRAGTGASSYEQYF
CDR3 DNA: TGTGCCATCAGTAATCGTGCCGGGACAGGGGCCTCTTCCTACGAGCAGTACTTC

clone size: few
V gene: TRBV9
D gene: TRBD2
J gene: TRBJ2-5
CDR3 protein: CASSVEGGGVETQYF
CDR3 DNA: TGTGCCAGCAGCGTAGAAGGCGGGGGGGTCGAGACCCAGTACTTC

clone size: many
V gene: TRBV15
D gene: -
J gene: TRBJ1-2
CDR3 protein: CATSRDGTGDYGYTF
CDR3 DNA: TGTGCCACCAGCAGAGATGGCACGGGCGACTATGGCTACACCTTC

clone size: few
V gene: TRBV7-9
D gene: -
J gene: TRBJ1-1
CDR3 protein: CASSQFTIGYTEAFF
CDR3 DNA: TGTGCCAGCAGCCAGTTCACGATAGGGTACACTGAAGCTTTCTTT

clone size: few
V gene: TRBV10-3
D gene: -
J gene: TRBJ1-1
CDR3 protein: CASSQGPKTQAFF
CDR3 DNA: TGTGCCAGCAGCCAGGGACCTAAGACCCAAGCTTTCTTT

clone size: once
V gene: TRBV10-2
D gene: -
J gene: TRBJ2-7
CDR3 protein: CASSIGQGSYNEQYF
CDR3 DNA: TGTGCCAGTAGTATAGGGCAGGGTAGTTACAATGAGCAGTACTTC

clone size: few
V gene: TRBV4-1
D gene: -
J gene: TRBJ2-7
CDR3 protein: CASSHYDNYEQYF
CDR3 DNA: TGCGCCAGCAGCCACTACGACAACTACGAGCAGTACTTC

clone size: -
V gene: TRBV9
D gene: -
J gene: TRBJ1-6
CDR3 protein: CASSLEGHSPLHF
CDR3 DNA: TGTGCCAGCAGCTTAGAAGGGCACTCACCCCTCCACTTT

clone size: many
V gene: TRBV6-6
D gene: TRBD1
J gene: TRBJ1-1
CDR3 protein: CATADRWDTEAFF
CDR3 DNA: TGTGCCACTGCGGACAGGTGGGACACTGAAGCTTTCTTT

clone size: few
V gene: TRBV7-9
D gene: TRBD1
J gene: TRBJ2-6
CDR3 protein: CAGSTPGGAGANVLTF
CDR3 DNA: TGTGCCGGCAGCACGCCAGGGGGCGCTGGGGCCAACGTCCTGACTTTC

clone size: -
V gene: TRBV12-3/TRBV12-4
D gene: -
J gene: TRBJ2-7
CDR3 protein: CASSLTRGRAYEQYF
CDR3 DNA: TGTGCCAGCAGTCTCACCCGGGGCAGGGCCTACGAGCAGTACTTC

clone size: -
V gene: TRBV25-1
D gene: TRBD2
J gene: TRBJ2-2
CDR3 protein: CASSEVSGGAGTGELFF
CDR3 DNA: TGTGCCAGCAGTGAAGTCAGCGGGGGGGCAGGGACCGGGGAGCTGTTTTTT

clone size: -
V gene: TRBV7-6
D gene: -
J gene: TRBJ1-3
CDR3 protein: CASSPGDGGNTIYF
CDR3 DNA: TGTGCCAGCAGCCCAGGGGACGGTGGAAACACCATATATTTT

clone size: many
V gene: TRBV14
D gene: -
J gene: TRBJ2-2
CDR3 protein: CASSQAGAGELFF
CDR3 DNA: TGTGCCAGCAGCCAAGCGGGTGCCGGGGAGCTGTTTTTT